A single sample gave rise to the 29 T cell receptor beta chains below, sequenced in a study of T cell changes during pregnancy in multiple sclerosis. The table came from immunoSEQ multiplex PCR; TCRdb's copy has only in-frame clones and leaves some out. The sample has tens of thousands of clones; more than 90% are singletons. The sequences come from peripheral blood, collected in the second trimester of pregnancy. These receptor sequences come from a female donor with multiple sclerosis, enrolled in a pregnancy study.

The chain employs TRBV10-2 and TRBJ1-5, with TRBD1 matching over 10 bases. In germline, CDR1 is WSHSY, CDR2 SAAADI. V lost 4 bases and J lost 6; bases outside the gene matches: 0. The CDR3 consists of 13 residues. CDR3 sequence reads: CASSGQGAQPQHF. The DNA for the CDR3 is TGCGCCAGCAGTGGACAGGGGGCTCAGCCCCAGCATTTT.

The rearrangement joins TRBV9 to TRBJ2-5; tentatively, D is TRBD2 (6 bases). The germline V and J ends were trimmed by 4 bases and 4 bases, with 17 bases remaining between them. The CDR3 loop spans 15 amino acids. The germline gives CDR1 SGDLS, CDR2 YYNGEE. Here the CDR3 reads CASSPGDVGGETQYF. DNA of the CDR3: TGTGCCAGCAGCCCGGGGGATGTCGGGGGAGAGACCCAGTACTTC.

The CDR3 nucleotides are TGTGCCAGCAGTCGTCAGGGGGCGGATAGCAATCAGCCCCAGCATTTT. As protein: CASSRQGADSNQPQHF. The chain carries TRBV5-8 and TRBJ1-5; TRBD1 agrees at 8 bases. CDR3 length: 16 amino acids. Per the germline V gene, CDR1 is SGHTS and CDR2 is YDEGEE. The ends lost 5 bases at V and 0 bases at J; junction bases unmatched: 7. Drawing the rest from reference TRBV5-8 and TRBJ1-5, the complete variable domain is EAGVTQSPTHLIKTRGQQATLRCSPISGHTSVYWYQQALGLGLQFLLWYDEGEERNRGNFPPRFSGRQFPNYSSELNVNALELEDSALYLCASSRQGADSNQPQHFGDGTRLSIL.

The genes are TRBV7-9 and TRBJ1-3; D ambiguous. The CDR3 consists of 15 residues. The germline V gene encodes CDR1 SEHNR and CDR2 FQNEAQ (reference sequence). The germline V and J ends were trimmed by 4 bases and 1 base, with 11 bases remaining between them. The CDR3 nucleotides are TGTGCCAGCAGCTACACAGTTCCGTCTGGAAACACCATATATTTT. This encodes CASSYTVPSGNTIYF. The full variable domain, completed using reference TRBV7-9 and TRBJ1-3, is DTGVSQNPRHKITKRGQNVTFRCDPISEHNRLYWYRQTLGQGPEFLTYFQNEAQLEKSRLLSDRFSAERPKGSFSTLEIQRTEQGDSAMYLCASSYTVPSGNTIYFGEGSWLTVV.

V is TRBV28 and J is TRBJ2-7; 13 bases match TRBD2. V trimming: 3 bases; J trimming: 2 bases; junction bases outside the gene matches: 13. Germline V gene sequence: CDR1 MDHEN, CDR2 SYDVKM. The CDR3 runs to 19 residues. CDR3: CASSFPGTSGTQGTYEQYF. CDR3 coding DNA: TGTGCCAGCAGTTTTCCCGGGACTAGCGGGACCCAGGGGACCTACGAGCAGTACTTC.

In this sample, this clone turned up once. V usage is TRBV9 and J usage is TRBJ2-2; 8 bases line up with TRBD2. CDR3 length equals 13 residues. Germline values: CDR1 SGDLS, CDR2 YYNGEE. The V gene end was trimmed by 5 bases and the J gene end by 7 bases; junction bases not matched to a gene: 4. The CDR3 region has the DNA TGTGCCAGCAGTGGTAGCGGGGTCGGGGAGCTGTTTTTT. Translating it yields CASSGSGVGELFF.

This clone was detected once. The CDR3 nucleotides are TGTGCCAGCAGCTTCCGGGACAGGGGTGTGAACACTGAAGCTTTCTTT. It translates to CASSFRDRGVNTEAFF. The gene calls are TRBV7-8 and TRBJ1-1; 10 positions agree with TRBD1. Germline V CDR1 and CDR2: SGHVS, FQNEAQ. The CDR3 totals 16 residues. V trimming: 3 bases; J trimming: 0 bases; junction bases outside the gene matches: 4.

The V and J genes are TRBV28 and TRBJ2-3; TRBD1 agrees at 8 bases. The CDR3 covers 15 residues. J gave up 4 bases and V 4 bases, and 7 bases lay outside the gene matches. Germline CDR1 reads MDHEN; CDR2 reads SYDVKM. Here the CDR3 DNA reads TGTGCCAGCAGTTCCACTGGACAGGGAGCAGATACGCAGTATTTT. This sequence encodes CASSSTGQGADTQYF.

The chain combines TRBV27 with TRBJ2-1; no reliable D call. Germline V gene lookup returns CDR1 MNHEY and CDR2 SMNVEV (reference sequence). The CDR3 runs 13 residues. The ends were cut back, 6 bases at V and 6 bases at J, with 12 bases in the middle. CDR3 protein: CASRRNGGNEQFF. CDR3 bases: TGTGCCAGCAGGAGGAACGGTGGCAATGAGCAGTTCTTC.

The V gene is TRBV7-2, the J gene TRBJ1-3; D is uncertain. From germline, CDR1 is SGHTA and CDR2 FQGNSA. V dropped 5 bases and J dropped 0 bases, with 5 bases sitting between them. The CDR3 spans 13 residues. The CDR3 DNA reads as TGTGCCAGCAGCCGGGGCTCTGGAAACACCATATATTTT. Amino acid sequence: CASSRGSGNTIYF. The whole variable domain, remainder taken from reference TRBV7-2 and TRBJ1-3, is GAGVSQSPSNKVTEKGKDVELRCDPISGHTALYWYRQSLGQGLEFLIYFQGNSAPDKSGLPSDRFSAERTGGSVSTLTIQRTQQEDSAVYLCASSRGSGNTIYFGEGSWLTVV.

The chain carries TRBV28 and TRBJ2-7; 12 bases align to TRBD2. Trimming at V came to 4 bases and at J to 0 bases, leaving 10 bases not matched to a gene. This CDR3 has 18 residues. CDR1 and CDR2 from the germline V gene are MDHEN and SYDVKM. In DNA, the CDR3 is TGTGCCAGCAGTTATTCCTGGACTAGCGGGGACATCTCCTACGAGCAGTACTTC. Its protein product is CASSYSWTSGDISYEQYF.

V is TRBV6-5 and J is TRBJ1-2; 8 bases fit TRBD1. CDR1 is MNHEY and CDR2 is SVGAGI in the germline V gene. CDR3 length: 13 amino acids. The trim removed 8 bases at V and 1 base at J, leaving 3 bases unmatched. CDR3 sequence: CASGRGRNYGYTF. CDR3 DNA: TGTGCCAGCGGCAGGGGGCGTAACTATGGCTACACCTTC.

This chain connects TRBV5-4 to TRBJ2-2; D is undetermined. V gave up 1 base and J gave up 6 bases, with 4 bases separating them. The CDR3 is made up of 12 amino acids. The germline CDR1 and CDR2 sequences are SGHNT and YYREEE (reference sequence). The CDR3, as DNA: TGTGCCAGCAGCTTGTATGCCGGGGAGCTGTTTTTT. The encoded protein is CASSLYAGELFF.

The chain has TRBV7-9 and TRBJ1-4; TRBD1 matches at 9 bases. The CDR3 length is 15 residues. CDR1 and CDR2 from the germline V gene are SEHNR and FQNEAQ (reference sequence). Losses at the gene ends were 3 bases for V and 7 bases for J; bases not matched to a gene: 6. The DNA for the CDR3 is TGTGCCAGCAGCTTGGGGACAGGGAATATTGAAAAACTGTTTTTT. Its translation: CASSLGTGNIEKLFF.

This clone has only one observation. DNA for the CDR3: TGTGCCAGCAGCTTGGACAGCGGGAGGGCAGGAGAGCAGTACTTC. This encodes CASSLDSGRAGEQYF. This chain links TRBV7-8 with TRBJ2-7; TRBD2 agrees at 10 bases. With V trimmed by 3 bases and J by 7 bases, 9 bases remained unmatched. The germline gives CDR1 SGHVS, CDR2 FQNEAQ. The CDR3 covers 15 residues.

This clone has only one observation. The V call is TRBV19, the J call TRBJ1-2, with D hard to call. Between the trimmed V and J ends, which lost 0 bases and 1 base, there was a span of 12 bases. This CDR3 is built from 16 residues. Germline V gives CDR1 LNHDA, CDR2 SQIVND (reference sequence). The CDR3 nucleotides are TGTGCCAGTAGTATAGAAGGGAGCAGCGTTAACTATGGCTACACCTTC. It is translated as CASSIEGSSVNYGYTF.

To note about this clone: This same CDR3 is encoded by further DNA sequences in the sample. The chain joins TRBV27 to TRBJ1-1, with D perhaps TRBD1 (5 bases). V dropped 0 bases and J dropped 5 bases, with 10 bases sitting between them. The CDR3 extends over 14 amino acids. Germline V gives CDR1 MNHEY, CDR2 SMNVEV (reference sequence). The CDR3 DNA is TGTGCCAGCAGTTTATCACGGGGGGGAACTGAAGCTTTCTTT. It specifies CASSLSRGGTEAFF.

J is TRBJ2-3 and V is TRBV7-3; the match to TRBD2 covers 8 bases. V shed 5 bases and J 9 bases; nucleotides not matched to a gene: 10. Germline assignment: CDR1 SGHTA and CDR2 FQGTGA. This CDR3 has 14 residues. The CDR3 DNA sequence: TGTGCCAGCAGCCGGGGACTAGAGGGTGGAACGCAGTATTTT. It encodes CASSRGLEGGTQYF.

The chain is built from TRBV7-9 and TRBJ2-5; 7 nucleotides line up with TRBD1. The J segment lost 1 base and the V segment lost 6 bases, leaving 5 bases of the junction unmatched. CDR1 and CDR2 (germline): SEHNR, FQNEAQ (reference sequence). The CDR3 is made up of 14 amino acids. The CDR3 is CASSSQGSQETQYF. DNA for the CDR3: TGTGCCAGCAGTTCACAGGGGTCCCAAGAGACCCAGTACTTC.

The CDR3 DNA sequence: TGTGCCAGCAGTGCAGACAGGGACTCCTACGAGCAGTACTTC. It specifies CASSADRDSYEQYF. V usage is TRBV6-1 and J usage is TRBJ2-7, with 7 positions matching TRBD1. J lost 0 bases, V lost 4 bases, and 3 bases had no gene match. CDR1 is MNHNS, CDR2 SASEGT, per germline. The CDR3 has 14 amino acids.

The chain carries TRBV2 and TRBJ1-5, with 10 bases fitting TRBD1. V lost 5 bases and J lost 6; bases outside the gene matches: 13. Germline V CDR1 and CDR2: SNHLY, FYNNEI. This CDR3 comprises 17 residues. For the CDR3, the DNA is TGTGCCAGCAGTTACGACCCGGGACAGGGGCTGGGTCAGCCCCAGCATTTT. It codes for CASSYDPGQGLGQPQHF. Variable domain in full (rest from reference TRBV2 and TRBJ1-5): EPEVTQTPSHQVTQMGQEVILRCVPISNHLYFYWYRQILGQKVEFLVSFYNNEISEKSEIFDDQFSVERPDGSNFTLKIRSTKLEDSAMYFCASSYDPGQGLGQPQHFGDGTRLSIL.

CDR3 protein: CASSSGDRAYEQYF. The CDR3 nucleotides are TGTGCCAGCAGTTCTGGCGACAGGGCCTACGAGCAGTACTTC. The rearrangement links TRBV6-1 to TRBJ2-7; TRBD1 matches at 7 bases. CDR1 and CDR2 from the germline V gene are MNHNS and SASEGT. CDR3 size: 14 residues. After removal of 5 bases from V and 2 bases from J, the junction contained 6 bases not matched to a gene.

The chain is built from TRBV7-9 and TRBJ1-2; D not certain. CDR1 SEHNR and CDR2 FQNEAQ come from the germline V gene (reference sequence). The CDR3 loop spans 13 amino acids. V was pared by 2 bases and J by 4 bases, with 8 bases between. As DNA, the CDR3 is TGTGCCAGCAGCTTACAACAGTCCTATGGCTACACCTTC. Its translation is CASSLQQSYGYTF.

The V call is TRBV5-6, the J call TRBJ2-7; 12 bases agree with TRBD2. This CDR3 is built from 17 residues. After removal of 2 bases from V and 3 bases from J, the junction contained 9 bases not matched to a gene. CDR1 SGHDT and CDR2 YYEEEE come from the germline V gene. The CDR3 protein is CASSFRTSGILGYEQYF. The CDR3 region has the DNA TGTGCCAGCAGCTTTAGGACTAGCGGGATCCTAGGCTACGAGCAGTACTTC. Full variable domain (rest looked up from reference TRBV5-6 and TRBJ2-7): DAGVTQSPTHLIKTRGQQVTLRCSPKSGHDTVSWYQQALGQGPQFIFQYYEEEERQRGNFPDRFSGHQFPNYSSELNVNALLLGDSALYLCASSFRTSGILGYEQYFGPGTRLTVT.

The rearrangement links TRBV4-1 to TRBJ2-7, with D possibly being TRBD2 (5 bases). The germline gives CDR1 MGHRA, CDR2 YSYEKL. Deletions cut 5 bases from V and 6 bases from J, with 14 bases between. The CDR3 is made up of 13 amino acids. As DNA, the CDR3 is TGCGCCAGCAGCTTCCAGCTAGCCTTCGAGCAGTACTTC. Translating it yields CASSFQLAFEQYF.

The V call is TRBV9, the J call TRBJ2-1; possible D gene TRBD1, 6 bases. CDR1 and CDR2 (germline): SGDLS, YYNGEE. The CDR3 is 15 residues long. V was clipped by 2 bases and J by 2 bases, with 11 bases between them. CDR3 residues: CASSVSGTPYNEQFF. The CDR3 nucleotides are TGTGCCAGCAGCGTCTCCGGGACACCCTACAATGAGCAGTTCTTC.

In the case of this clone: The DNA is left out, because the CDR3 cannot be placed on it with certainty; the CDR3 is given as TCRdb lists it. The rearrangement uses TRBV30 and TRBJ2-7; the D call in the table, TRBD2, was not verified against the DNA. Per the germline V gene, CDR1 is GTSNPN and CDR2 is SVGIG (reference sequence). The CDR3 is 13 amino acids long, termini counted. Here the CDR3 reads CAWSVGEGTPAYF.

The rearrangement joins TRBV19 to TRBJ2-3; D uncertain. The CDR3 length is 13 residues. CDR1 is LNHDA, CDR2 SQIVND, per germline (reference sequence). Trimming pared 1 base from V and 4 bases from J, leaving 6 bases between. In nucleotides, the CDR3 is TGTGCCAGTAGTATAGTGGTAGCAGATACGCAGTATTTT. This sequence encodes CASSIVVADTQYF. The full variable domain, its missing parts supplied by reference TRBV19 and TRBJ2-3, is DGGITQSPKYLFRKEGQNVTLSCEQNLNHDAMYWYRQDPGQGLRLIYYSQIVNDFQKGDIAEGYSVSREKKESFPLTVTSAQKNPTAFYLCASSIVVADTQYFGPGTRLTVL.

The chain combines TRBV27 with TRBJ2-6; possibly TRBD1 for D (6 bases). Germline CDR1 is MNHEY and CDR2 is SMNVEV (reference sequence). The CDR3 totals 16 residues. V lost 8 bases and J lost 0, with 14 bases in between. CDR3 sequence: CASSADRYSGANVLTF. The CDR3 bases are TGTGCCAGCTCCGCGGACAGATACTCTGGGGCCAACGTCCTGACTTTC. Full variable domain (remainder filled in from reference TRBV27 and TRBJ2-6): EAQVTQNPRYLITVTGKKLTVTCSQNMNHEYMSWYRQDPGLGLRQIYYSMNVEVTDKGDVPEGYKVSRKEKRNFPLILESPSPNQTSLYFCASSADRYSGANVLTFGAGSRLTVL.